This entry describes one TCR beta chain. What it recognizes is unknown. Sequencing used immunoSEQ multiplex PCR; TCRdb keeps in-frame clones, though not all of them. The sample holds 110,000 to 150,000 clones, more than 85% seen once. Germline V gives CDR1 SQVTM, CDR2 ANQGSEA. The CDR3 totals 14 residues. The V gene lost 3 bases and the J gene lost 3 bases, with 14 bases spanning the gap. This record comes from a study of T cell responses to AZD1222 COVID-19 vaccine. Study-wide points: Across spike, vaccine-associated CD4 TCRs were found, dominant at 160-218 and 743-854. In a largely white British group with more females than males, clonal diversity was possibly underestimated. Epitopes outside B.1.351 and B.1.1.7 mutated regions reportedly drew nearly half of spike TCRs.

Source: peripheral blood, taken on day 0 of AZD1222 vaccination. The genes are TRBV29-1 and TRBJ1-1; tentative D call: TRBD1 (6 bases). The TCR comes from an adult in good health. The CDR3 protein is CSVDLRQADTEAFF. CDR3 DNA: TGCAGCGTTGACCTCAGACAGGCAGACACTGAAGCTTTCTTT.